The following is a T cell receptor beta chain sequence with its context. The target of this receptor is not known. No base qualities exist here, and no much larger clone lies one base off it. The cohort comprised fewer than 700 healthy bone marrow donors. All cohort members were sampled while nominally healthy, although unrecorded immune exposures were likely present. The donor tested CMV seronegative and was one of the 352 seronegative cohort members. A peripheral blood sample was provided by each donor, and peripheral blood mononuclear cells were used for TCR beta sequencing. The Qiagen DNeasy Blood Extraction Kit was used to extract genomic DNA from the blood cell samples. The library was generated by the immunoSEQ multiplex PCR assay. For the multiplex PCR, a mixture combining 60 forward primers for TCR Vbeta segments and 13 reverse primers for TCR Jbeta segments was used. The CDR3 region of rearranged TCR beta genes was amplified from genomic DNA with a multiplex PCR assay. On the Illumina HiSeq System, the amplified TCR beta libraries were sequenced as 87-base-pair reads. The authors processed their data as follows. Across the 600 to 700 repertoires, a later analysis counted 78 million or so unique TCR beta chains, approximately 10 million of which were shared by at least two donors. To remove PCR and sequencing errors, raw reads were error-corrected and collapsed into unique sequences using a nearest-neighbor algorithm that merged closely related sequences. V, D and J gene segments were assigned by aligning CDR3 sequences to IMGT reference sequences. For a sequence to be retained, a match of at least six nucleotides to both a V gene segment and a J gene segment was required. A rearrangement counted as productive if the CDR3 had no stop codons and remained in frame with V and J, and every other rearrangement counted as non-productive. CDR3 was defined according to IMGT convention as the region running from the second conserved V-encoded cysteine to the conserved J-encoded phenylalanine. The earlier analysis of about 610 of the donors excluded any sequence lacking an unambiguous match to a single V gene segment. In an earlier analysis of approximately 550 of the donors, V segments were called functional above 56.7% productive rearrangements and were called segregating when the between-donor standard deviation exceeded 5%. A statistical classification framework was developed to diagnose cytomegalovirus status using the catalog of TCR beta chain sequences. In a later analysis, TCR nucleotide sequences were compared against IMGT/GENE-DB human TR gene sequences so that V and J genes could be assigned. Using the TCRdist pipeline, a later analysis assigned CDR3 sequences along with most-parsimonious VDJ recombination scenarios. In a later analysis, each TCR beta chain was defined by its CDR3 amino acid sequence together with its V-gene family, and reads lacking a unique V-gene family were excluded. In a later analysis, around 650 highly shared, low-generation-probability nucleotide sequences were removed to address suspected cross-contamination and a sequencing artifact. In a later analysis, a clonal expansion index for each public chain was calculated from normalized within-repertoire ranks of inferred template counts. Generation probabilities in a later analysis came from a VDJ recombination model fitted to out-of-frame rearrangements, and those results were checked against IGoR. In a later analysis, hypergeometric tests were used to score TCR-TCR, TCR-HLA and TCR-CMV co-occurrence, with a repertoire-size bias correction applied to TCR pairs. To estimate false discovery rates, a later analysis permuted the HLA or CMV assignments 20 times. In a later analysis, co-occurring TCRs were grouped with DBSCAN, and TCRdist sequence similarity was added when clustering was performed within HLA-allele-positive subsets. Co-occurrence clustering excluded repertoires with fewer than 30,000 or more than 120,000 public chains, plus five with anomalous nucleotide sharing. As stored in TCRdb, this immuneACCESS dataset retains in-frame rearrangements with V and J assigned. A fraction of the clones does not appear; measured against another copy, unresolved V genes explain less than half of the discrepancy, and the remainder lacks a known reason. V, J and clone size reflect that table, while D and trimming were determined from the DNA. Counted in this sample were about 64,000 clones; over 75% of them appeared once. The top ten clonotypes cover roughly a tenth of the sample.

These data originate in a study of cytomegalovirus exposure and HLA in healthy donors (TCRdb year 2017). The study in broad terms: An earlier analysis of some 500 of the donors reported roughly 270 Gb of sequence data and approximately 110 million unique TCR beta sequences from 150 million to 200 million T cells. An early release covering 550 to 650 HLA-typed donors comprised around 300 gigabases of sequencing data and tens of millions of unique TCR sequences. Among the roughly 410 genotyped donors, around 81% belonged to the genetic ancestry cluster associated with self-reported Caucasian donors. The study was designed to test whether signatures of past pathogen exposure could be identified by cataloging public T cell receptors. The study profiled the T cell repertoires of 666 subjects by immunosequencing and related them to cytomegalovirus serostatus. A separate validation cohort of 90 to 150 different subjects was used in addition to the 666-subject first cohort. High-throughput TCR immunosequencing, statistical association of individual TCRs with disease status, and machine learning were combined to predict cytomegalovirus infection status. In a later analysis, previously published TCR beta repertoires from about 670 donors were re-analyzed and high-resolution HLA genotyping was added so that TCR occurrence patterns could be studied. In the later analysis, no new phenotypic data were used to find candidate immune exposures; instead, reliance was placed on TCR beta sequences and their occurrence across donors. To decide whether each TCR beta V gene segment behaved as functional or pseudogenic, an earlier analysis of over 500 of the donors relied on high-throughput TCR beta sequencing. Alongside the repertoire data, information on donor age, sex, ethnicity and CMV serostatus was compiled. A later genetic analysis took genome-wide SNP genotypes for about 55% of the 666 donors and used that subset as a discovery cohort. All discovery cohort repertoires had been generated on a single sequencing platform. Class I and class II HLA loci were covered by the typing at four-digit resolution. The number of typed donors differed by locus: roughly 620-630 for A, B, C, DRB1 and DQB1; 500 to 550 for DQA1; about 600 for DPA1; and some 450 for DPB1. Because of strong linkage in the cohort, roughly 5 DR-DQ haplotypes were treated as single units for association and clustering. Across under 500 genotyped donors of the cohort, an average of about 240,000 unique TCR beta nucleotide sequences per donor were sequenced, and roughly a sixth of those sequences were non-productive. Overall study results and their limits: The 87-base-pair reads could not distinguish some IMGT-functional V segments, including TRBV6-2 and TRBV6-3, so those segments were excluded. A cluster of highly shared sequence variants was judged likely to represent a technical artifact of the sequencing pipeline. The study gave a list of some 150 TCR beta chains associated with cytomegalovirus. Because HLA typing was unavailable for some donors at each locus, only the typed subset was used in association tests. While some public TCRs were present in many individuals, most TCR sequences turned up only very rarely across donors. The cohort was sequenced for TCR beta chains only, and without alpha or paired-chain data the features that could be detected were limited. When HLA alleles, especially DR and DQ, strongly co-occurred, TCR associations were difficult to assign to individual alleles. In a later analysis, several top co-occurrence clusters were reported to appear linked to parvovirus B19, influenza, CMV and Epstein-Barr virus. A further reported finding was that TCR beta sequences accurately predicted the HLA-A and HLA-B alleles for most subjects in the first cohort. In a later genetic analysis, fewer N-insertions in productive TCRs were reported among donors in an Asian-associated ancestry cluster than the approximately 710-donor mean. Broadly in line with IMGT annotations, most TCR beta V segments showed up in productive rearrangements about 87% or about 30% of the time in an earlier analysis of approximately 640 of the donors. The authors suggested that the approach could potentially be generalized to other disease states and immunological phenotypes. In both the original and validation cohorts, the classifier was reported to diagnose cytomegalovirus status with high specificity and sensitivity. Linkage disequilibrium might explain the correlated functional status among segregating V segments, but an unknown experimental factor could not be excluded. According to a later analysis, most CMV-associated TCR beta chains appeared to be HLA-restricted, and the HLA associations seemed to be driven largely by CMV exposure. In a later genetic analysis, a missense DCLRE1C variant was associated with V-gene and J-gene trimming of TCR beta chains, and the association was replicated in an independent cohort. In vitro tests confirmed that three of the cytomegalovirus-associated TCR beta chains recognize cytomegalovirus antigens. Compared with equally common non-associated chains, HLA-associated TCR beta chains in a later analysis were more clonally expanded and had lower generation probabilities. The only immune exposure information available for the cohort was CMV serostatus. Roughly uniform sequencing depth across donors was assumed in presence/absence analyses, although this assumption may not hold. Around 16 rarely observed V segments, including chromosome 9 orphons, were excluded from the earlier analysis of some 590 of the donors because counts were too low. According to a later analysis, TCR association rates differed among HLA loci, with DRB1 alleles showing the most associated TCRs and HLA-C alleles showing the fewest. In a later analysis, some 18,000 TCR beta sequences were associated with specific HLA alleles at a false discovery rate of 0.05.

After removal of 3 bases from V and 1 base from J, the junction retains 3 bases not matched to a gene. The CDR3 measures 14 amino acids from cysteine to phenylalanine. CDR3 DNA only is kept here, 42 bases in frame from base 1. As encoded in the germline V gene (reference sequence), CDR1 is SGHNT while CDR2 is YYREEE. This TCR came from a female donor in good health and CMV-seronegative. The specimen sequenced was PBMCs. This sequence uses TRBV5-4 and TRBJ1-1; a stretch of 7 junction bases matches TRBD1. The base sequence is TGTGCCAGCAGCTCCCGGGACAGGAACACTGAAGCTTTCTTT. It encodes CASSSRDRNTEAFF.